A single sample is the source of the 8 T cell receptor beta chains below, sequenced in a study of CD8+CD57+ T cells in acquired aplastic anemia. TCR beta VDJ and CDR3 profiles were obtained from a genomic DNA template. TCRdb itself ran the reads through MiXCR, one entry per CDR3 protein. The data contain 300,000 or so distinct CDR3 sequences, approximately 58% of them singletons. Selection for sequencing was limited to patients who had shown CD8+CD57+ cell expansion by flow cytometry. Source material: sorted CD4+, CD8+, or CD8+CD57+ T cells (not recorded which) from PBMCs. All receptors come from a human donor with aplastic anemia.

V is TRBV6-4 and J is TRBJ2-2; perhaps TRBD2 as D (6 bases). CDR3 length equals 16 residues. In germline, CDR1 is MRHNA, CDR2 SNTAGT. Trimming cost V 6 bases and J 1 base, with 15 bases left between them. The CDR3 nucleotides read TGTGCCAGCAGCCCCCGGGGTAGCGGGAACACCGGGGAGCTGTTTTTT. This sequence encodes CASSPRGSGNTGELFF.

About this clonotype itself: Germline is not matched at one junction end, which may reflect a read error. The rearrangement joins TRBV10-2 to TRBJ2-7, with 8 bases identical to TRBD2. Germline V lookup: CDR1 WSHSY, CDR2 SAAADI. The CDR3 totals 14 residues. The CDR3 protein is CVSSESGRAYEQYF. The CDR3 bases are TGCGTCAGCAGTGAGTCCGGGAGGGCCTACGAGCAGTACTTC.

This chain joins TRBV20-1 and TRBJ2-5; maybe TRBD2 (5 bases). Germline V gene lookup returns CDR1 DFQATT and CDR2 SNEGSKA (reference sequence). CDR3 length: 16 residues. The germline V and J ends were trimmed by 0 bases and 5 bases, with 19 bases remaining between them. CDR3 sequence: CSAREGAARSLETQYF. The CDR3 DNA follows: TGCAGTGCTAGAGAGGGAGCGGCGAGAAGTTTGGAGACCCAGTACTTC.

The genes are TRBV10-3 and TRBJ2-7, with 7 bases identical to TRBD1. This CDR3 has 15 residues. Germline CDR1 reads ENHRY; CDR2 reads SYGVKD. V was clipped by 0 bases and J by 4 bases; unmatched bases: 6. Written as DNA, the CDR3 is TGTGCCATCAGTGAGTCGGAACAGGGGAAATACGAGCAGTACTTC. Residues: CAISESEQGKYEQYF.

The V call is TRBV12-3 or TRBV12-4, the J call TRBJ1-1, with no clear D. V was trimmed by 3 bases and J by 11 bases, leaving 7 bases between them. This CDR3 comprises 10 residues. The CDR3 protein is CASSFLGAFF. The CDR3 DNA follows: TGTGCCAGCAGTTTCCTCGGGGCTTTCTTT.

In its sample, this clonotype was seen a few times. The chain carries TRBV7-8 and TRBJ2-2; no reliable D call. Trimming took 4 bases from V and 7 from J, leaving 10 bases between them. The CDR3 has 13 amino acids. Germline V gene sequence: CDR1 SGHVS, CDR2 FQNEAQ. CDR3 loop: CASSSKRNGELFF. CDR3 nucleotide sequence: TGTGCCAGCAGCTCAAAACGAAACGGGGAGCTGTTTTTT.

This chain joins TRBV5-6 and TRBJ1-6; 8 bases fit TRBD1. The V and J ends lost 4 bases and 13 bases, in that order; junction bases with no gene match: 7. The germline gives CDR1 SGHDT, CDR2 YYEEEE. The CDR3 runs to 13 residues. The CDR3 loop is CASSPIQGAPLHF. The DNA of the CDR3 is TGTGCCAGCAGCCCGATCCAGGGGGCGCCCCTCCACTTT.

This clonotype occurred many times. This chain connects TRBV13 to TRBJ2-3, with unresolved D. Per germline, CDR1 PRHDT and CDR2 FYEKMQ (reference sequence). V was trimmed by 3 bases and J by 4 bases, leaving 11 bases between them. This CDR3 comprises 14 residues. The CDR3 reads CASSLPGIADTQYF. The CDR3 DNA reads as TGTGCCAGCAGCTTGCCGGGTATTGCAGATACGCAGTATTTT.